This section outlines one TCR beta chain sequence together with its context. The antigen is undetermined. Germline is not matched at one junction end, which may reflect a read error. This table comes from immunoSEQ multiplex PCR, and its TCRdb copy is limited to in-frame clones, with some not included. The top ten hold approximately 0.12% of the sample, which has around 640,000 clones, approximately 96% seen once. This record comes from a study of shared clonotypes between healthy human individuals. About the research overall: For every donor, three CD4 naive, three CD4 memory, two CD8 naive and one CD8 memory plates were used. Study-level results: Among donors, the sharing of clonotypes was expected to be influenced by sequencing depth. Naive subsets usually exceeded memory subsets in estimated richness.

CD45RO-negative, CCR7-selected cells formed the naive CD8 fraction, which excluded terminally differentiated effector memory CD45RA+ cells. Sequencing used naive CD8+ T cells sorted from blood. The clonotype comes from a woman in her 30s in good health.

Written as DNA, the CDR3 is TGTGCCAGCAGCTTAGGGGCGGAGGATCACCCCCAGCATTTT. The encoded protein is CASSLGAEDHPQHF. The rearrangement links TRBV7-8 to TRBJ1-5; D remains unclear. The CDR3 length is 14 residues. Germline V gives CDR1 SGHVS, CDR2 FQNEAQ.